This T cell receptor beta chain was profiled in a study of graft-versus-host responses after intestinal transplantation. Clones were sequenced by immunoSEQ multiplex PCR, and TCRdb holds only the in-frame ones, with some missing. The data show just under 65,000 clones, about 89% seen once. CDR3 length equals 16 residues. Germline V gene lookup returns CDR1 SGDLS and CDR2 YYNGEE. Trimming cost V 0 bases and J 1 base, with 14 bases left between them. Graft tissue processing released intraepithelial and lamina propria lymphocytes. Sequencing used ileum tissue, obtained less than 400 days after transplant. The chain links TRBV9 to TRBJ2-7; no clear D gene. The clonotype originates from a human patient who received an intestinal transplant, so some T cells may come from the graft donor. The DNA of the CDR3 is TGTGCCAGCAGCGTAGGGGGTTCCGTCCTATCCTACGAGCAGTACTTC. Translation gives CASSVGGSVLSYEQYF.